Below are 27 T cell receptor beta chains sequenced from a single sample in a study of blood T cell repertoires in COVID-19. The table came from immunoSEQ multiplex PCR; TCRdb's copy has only in-frame clones and leaves some out. The sample shows some 14,000 clones, around 80% of them seen only once. Sequencing was done on a sample of peripheral blood. Source of these receptors: a human donor in a cohort sampled during active COVID-19.

CDR3 sequence: CATSDGGVGNRFF. DNA for the CDR3: TGTGCCACCAGTGACGGAGGGGTGGGGAACCGGTTCTTC. This chain connects TRBV24-1 to TRBJ2-1, with D possibly matching TRBD2 (6 bases). The CDR3 has 13 residues. Germline values: CDR1 KGHDR, CDR2 SFDVKD. Trimming left V 4 bases short and J 15 bases short, with 18 bases between.

This clone has only one observation. J is TRBJ2-2 and V is TRBV5-5; 9 nucleotides match TRBD2. Germline V gene lookup returns CDR1 SGHKS and CDR2 YYEKEE (reference sequence). There are 14 residues in the CDR3. The V and J ends lost 2 bases and 8 bases, in that order; junction bases with no gene match: 4. CDR3 loop: CASSFLAGSGELFF. Here the CDR3 DNA reads TGTGCCAGCAGCTTTCTAGCGGGATCTGGGGAGCTGTTTTTT.

The V and J genes are TRBV19 and TRBJ2-5; D possibly corresponds to TRBD2 (5 bases). CDR1 is LNHDA and CDR2 is SQIVND in the germline V gene (reference sequence). The V end lost 4 bases, the J end lost 6 bases, and 15 bases lay between the germline ends. The CDR3 is made up of 14 amino acids. The CDR3 protein is CASSNFRGEKTQYF. Written as DNA, the CDR3 is TGTGCCAGTAGTAATTTCCGGGGAGAAAAGACCCAGTACTTC. The full variable domain, with the rest looked up from reference TRBV19 and TRBJ2-5, is DGGITQSPKYLFRKEGQNVTLSCEQNLNHDAMYWYRQDPGQGLRLIYYSQIVNDFQKGDIAEGYSVSREKKESFPLTVTSAQKNPTAFYLCASSNFRGEKTQYFGPGTRLLVL.

This chain uses TRBV2 with TRBJ1-6; unclear D gene. The germline V gene has CDR1 SNHLY and CDR2 FYNNEI. The CDR3 is 15 residues long. Trimming pared 5 bases from V and 0 bases from J, leaving 8 bases between. Here the CDR3 reads CASSYLSSYNSPLHF. The CDR3 bases are TGTGCCAGCAGTTATCTTAGCTCCTATAATTCACCCCTCCACTTT.

The chain recombines TRBV25-1 with TRBJ1-1; D unresolved. With 2 bases removed from V and 7 bases from J, the gap between germline ends came to 5 bases. This CDR3 comprises 11 residues. CDR1 and CDR2 from the germline V gene are MGHDK and SYGVNS. The CDR3 bases are TGTGCCAGCAGTGAACGGGGTGAAGCTTTCTTT. As protein: CASSERGEAFF.

The chain is built from TRBV29-1 and TRBJ1-2, with D perhaps TRBD1 (5 bases). Trimming stripped 1 base from V and 0 bases from J, with 21 bases between. Germline assignment: CDR1 SQVTM and CDR2 ANQGSEA. The CDR3 sequence is 18 residues long. The CDR3 sequence is CSVEGSSGGGMANYGYTF. CDR3 nucleotides: TGCAGCGTTGAAGGTTCCTCCGGGGGGGGAATGGCTAACTATGGCTACACCTTC.

The chain recombines TRBV28 with TRBJ2-1; tentatively, D is TRBD2 (6 bases). This CDR3 has 16 residues. Trimming took off 1 base at V and 4 bases at J, with 14 bases between the two ends. Germline assignment: CDR1 MDHEN and CDR2 SYDVKM. CDR3: CASSLLSGVYYNEQFF. The CDR3, as DNA: TGTGCCAGCAGTTTATTATCGGGGGTATATTACAATGAGCAGTTCTTC.

V is TRBV5-1 and J is TRBJ2-7; 8 nucleotides line up with TRBD1. The CDR3 consists of 14 residues. J was trimmed by 2 bases and V by 3 bases; bases with no gene match: 4. In germline, CDR1 is SGHRS, CDR2 YFSETQ. This chain's CDR3 is CASSSGQGTYEQYF. The CDR3 DNA sequence: TGCGCCAGCAGCTCTGGACAGGGTACCTACGAGCAGTACTTC.

V usage is TRBV6-5 and J usage is TRBJ2-1; TRBD2 matches 14 bases. After removal of 6 bases from V and 9 bases from J, the junction contained 7 bases not matched to a gene. CDR1 is MNHEY, CDR2 SVGAGI, per germline. The CDR3 is 15 amino acids. The CDR3 region is CASSLTSGGAGEQFF. In DNA, the CDR3 is TGTGCCAGCAGCCTGACTAGCGGGGGGGCGGGTGAGCAGTTCTTC.

This clone was seen only a few times. The V gene is TRBV2, the J gene TRBJ1-1, with TRBD1 identical over 8 bases. V lost 7 bases to trimming and J lost 12 bases; unmatched junction nucleotides: 10. This CDR3 has 12 amino acids. Germline assignment: CDR1 SNHLY and CDR2 FYNNEI. For the CDR3, the DNA is TGTGCCAGCATTAGGACCCGGACAGGGCCTTTCTTT. This codes for CASIRTRTGPFF.

This chain connects TRBV3-1 (or the pseudogene TRBV3-2) to TRBJ1-3; D not resolved. The CDR3 length is 16 residues. Germline-derived CDR1 and CDR2 are LGHDT and YNNKEL (reference sequence). V was pared by 0 bases and J by 0 bases, with 9 bases between. CDR3 nucleotides: TGTGCCAGCAGCCAAGATGGGCGAATCTCTGGAAACACCATATATTTT. It codes for CASSQDGRISGNTIYF.

This clone is a singleton in its sample. The chain links TRBV7-2 to TRBJ2-7, with D possibly TRBD1 on 8 matching bases. Trimming pared 4 bases from V and 2 bases from J, leaving 15 bases between. The CDR3 is made up of 15 amino acids. Germline CDR1 SGHTA, CDR2 FQGNSA. DNA of the CDR3: TGTGCCAGCAGCTCCTACAGGGGGGGTCCCTACGAGCAGTACTTC. It encodes CASSSYRGGPYEQYF. The complete variable domain, with remaining parts taken from reference TRBV7-2 and TRBJ2-7, reads GAGVSQSPSNKVTEKGKDVELRCDPISGHTALYWYRQSLGQGLEFLIYFQGNSAPDKSGLPSDRFSAERTGGSVSTLTIQRTQQEDSAVYLCASSSYRGGPYEQYFGPGTRLTVT.

The genes are TRBV28 and TRBJ2-7, with 8 bases matching TRBD1. The CDR3 is 15 amino acids. V dropped 1 base and J dropped 3; count of bases not matched to a gene: 5. Per germline, CDR1 MDHEN and CDR2 SYDVKM. As DNA, the CDR3 is TGTGCCAGCAGTTTATCGGGACAGGTGATCTACGAGCAGTACTTC. Its translation: CASSLSGQVIYEQYF.

CDR3 in amino acids: CASIHLGLAGDEQYF. CDR3 in DNA: TGTGCCAGCATCCACCTAGGACTAGCGGGAGACGAGCAGTACTTC. The chain links TRBV11-3 to TRBJ2-7; 13 bases align to TRBD2. The CDR3 runs 15 residues. V was pared by 7 bases and J by 5 bases, with 8 bases of the junction left unmatched. Per the germline V gene, CDR1 is SGHNT and CDR2 is YENEEA.

The chain couples TRBV5-1 to TRBJ1-4; the match to TRBD1 covers 8 bases. V lost 2 bases to trimming and J lost 7 bases; unmatched junction nucleotides: 4. Germline loops: CDR1 SGHRS, CDR2 YFSETQ. The CDR3 length is 14 residues. CDR3 region: CASSLTGGREKLFF. DNA for the CDR3: TGCGCCAGCAGCTTAACAGGGGGACGTGAAAAACTGTTTTTT. The variable domain in full, completed from reference TRBV5-1 and TRBJ1-4, reads KAGVTQTPRYLIKTRGQQVTLSCSPISGHRSVSWYQQTPGQGLQFLFEYFSETQRNKGNFPGRFSGRQFSNSRSEMNVSTLELGDSALYLCASSLTGGREKLFFGSGTQLSVL.

This clone was counted only a few times. The chain employs TRBV5-1 and TRBJ1-4; no reliable D call. Trimming stripped 5 bases from V and 6 bases from J, with 11 bases between. This CDR3 has 13 amino acids. Germline V CDR1 and CDR2: SGHRS, YFSETQ. CDR3 nucleotide sequence: TGCGCCAGCAGGGGGAGGGTGGATGAAAAACTGTTTTTT. This gives the protein CASRGRVDEKLFF. Full variable domain (rest looked up from reference TRBV5-1 and TRBJ1-4): KAGVTQTPRYLIKTRGQQVTLSCSPISGHRSVSWYQQTPGQGLQFLFEYFSETQRNKGNFPGRFSGRQFSNSRSEMNVSTLELGDSALYLCASRGRVDEKLFFGSGTQLSVL.

The chain joins TRBV6-1 to TRBJ2-5, with a weak D call TRBD1 (5 bases). The CDR3 consists of 15 residues. Germline-derived CDR1 and CDR2 are MNHNS and SASEGT. The germline V and J ends were trimmed by 1 base and 0 bases, with 9 bases remaining between them. CDR3 loop: CASSEGQTYQETQYF. In DNA form, the CDR3 reads TGTGCCAGCAGTGAAGGACAGACGTACCAAGAGACCCAGTACTTC.

This chain links TRBV27 with TRBJ1-1, with D possibly TRBD1 on 6 matching bases. The germline CDR1 and CDR2 sequences are MNHEY and SMNVEV (reference sequence). With 6 bases removed from V and 3 bases from J, the gap between germline ends came to 11 bases. There are 13 residues in the CDR3. As DNA, the CDR3 is TGTGCCAGCAGCATACAGGGTGACACTGAAGCTTTCTTT. Amino acid sequence: CASSIQGDTEAFF.

This chain joins TRBV28 and TRBJ1-1, with 7 bases identical to TRBD1. The CDR3 is 13 residues long. J gave up 4 bases and V 5 bases, and 4 bases lay outside the gene matches. Germline CDR1 and CDR2: MDHEN and SYDVKM. The CDR3 DNA reads as TGTGCCAGCAGTACCTACAGGGGCACTGAAGCTTTCTTT. Encoded protein: CASSTYRGTEAFF.

The chain links TRBV6-5 to TRBJ2-2; maybe TRBD1 (6 bases). Germline values: CDR1 MNHEY, CDR2 SVGAGI. Trimming removed 6 bases from V and 6 bases from J, with 17 bases in between. This CDR3 contains 15 residues. The CDR3 region has the DNA TGTGCCAGCAGCCAACAGGCCTCAGGGGCCGGGGAGCTGTTTTTT. Residues: CASSQQASGAGELFF.

The CDR3 sequence: CASTPVGGGSYNEQFF. The CDR3 region has the DNA TGTGCCAGCACCCCCGTCGGGGGAGGCTCCTACAATGAGCAGTTCTTC. J is TRBJ2-1 and V is TRBV6-2 or TRBV6-3, with a tentative D call TRBD2 (6 bases). Looked up from germline, CDR1 is MNHEY and CDR2 is SVGEGT. The CDR3 extends over 16 amino acids. Trimming left V 7 bases short and J 0 bases short, with 16 bases between.

The gene calls are TRBV2 and TRBJ2-6; TRBD1 matches at 7 bases. Trimming took 5 bases from V and 4 from J; bases not matched to a gene: 5. CDR1 and CDR2 (germline): SNHLY, FYNNEI. CDR3 size: 15 residues. CDR3 in DNA: TGTGCCAGCAGTAAGACAGGGACCGGGGCCAACGTCCTGACTTTC. Its translation: CASSKTGTGANVLTF.

The chain uses TRBV5-4 and TRBJ2-7; 13 bases are a match to TRBD2. The CDR3 covers 18 residues. In germline, CDR1 is SGHNT, CDR2 YYREEE (reference sequence). The V segment lost 0 bases and the J segment 0 bases; nucleotides outside the gene matches: 6. In nucleotides, the CDR3 is TGTGCCAGCAGCTTGGGGACTAGCGGGAGAAGAATCTCCTACGAGCAGTACTTC. The encoded protein is CASSLGTSGRRISYEQYF.

Only one count was recorded for this clone. The chain joins TRBV4-3 to TRBJ1-3; D is uncertain. Germline V CDR1 and CDR2: LGHNA, YSLEER. Trimming stripped 0 bases from V and 2 bases from J, with 11 bases between. The CDR3 length is 16 residues. DNA of the CDR3: TGCGCCAGCAGCCAAGATCTCCTACCGGCTGGAAACACCATATATTTT. This gives the protein CASSQDLLPAGNTIYF.

The J gene is TRBJ2-3, the V gene TRBV19, with 10 positions matching TRBD2. Germline CDR1 is LNHDA and CDR2 is SQIVND (reference sequence). The CDR3 runs to 16 residues. The V and J ends lost 1 base and 1 base, in that order; junction bases with no gene match: 2. The CDR3 loop is CASSIVAGGRTDTQYF. For the CDR3, the DNA is TGTGCCAGTAGTATAGTAGCGGGGGGTCGCACAGATACGCAGTATTTT. Full variable domain (outside the CDR3, taken from reference TRBV19 and TRBJ2-3): DGGITQSPKYLFRKEGQNVTLSCEQNLNHDAMYWYRQDPGQGLRLIYYSQIVNDFQKGDIAEGYSVSREKKESFPLTVTSAQKNPTAFYLCASSIVAGGRTDTQYFGPGTRLTVL.

This clone was seen a handful of times. The chain recombines TRBV4-2 with TRBJ2-5; D gene unclear. Germline CDR1 LGHNA, CDR2 YNFKEQ. The CDR3 sequence is 13 residues long. The V end was cut by 8 bases, the J end by 0 bases, with 10 bases between. This chain's CDR3 is CASSPNYQETQYF. The CDR3 DNA reads TGTGCCAGCTCCCCAAATTACCAAGAGACCCAGTACTTC.

CDR3 sequence: CASSVRASRFDEQFF. For the CDR3, the DNA is TGTGCCAGCAGCGTAAGGGCTAGCCGGTTTGATGAGCAGTTCTTC. This chain links TRBV9 with TRBJ2-1; a possible D gene is TRBD2 (5 bases). Germline CDR1 reads SGDLS; CDR2 reads YYNGEE. The CDR3 is made up of 15 amino acids. Trimming shortened V by 1 base and J by 8 bases, and 16 bases separated the two germline ends.